This T cell receptor (beta chain) was captured in a study of blood T cell repertoires in COVID-19. Produced via immunoSEQ multiplex PCR; TCRdb's table is partial and in-frame only. The sample lists 200,000 or so clones; just over 85% were seen once. Sequencing was carried out using peripheral blood. This TCR came from an elderly man with acute or convalescent COVID-19.

This CDR3 is CASSPLYEQYF. CDR3 nucleotide sequence: TGTGCCAGCAGCCCGTTGTACGAGCAGTACTTC. The chain is built from TRBV6-5 and TRBJ2-7, with D unresolved. Germline V gives CDR1 MNHEY, CDR2 SVGAGI. This CDR3 contains 11 residues. The V and J ends lost 6 bases and 4 bases respectively, with 7 bases between them.